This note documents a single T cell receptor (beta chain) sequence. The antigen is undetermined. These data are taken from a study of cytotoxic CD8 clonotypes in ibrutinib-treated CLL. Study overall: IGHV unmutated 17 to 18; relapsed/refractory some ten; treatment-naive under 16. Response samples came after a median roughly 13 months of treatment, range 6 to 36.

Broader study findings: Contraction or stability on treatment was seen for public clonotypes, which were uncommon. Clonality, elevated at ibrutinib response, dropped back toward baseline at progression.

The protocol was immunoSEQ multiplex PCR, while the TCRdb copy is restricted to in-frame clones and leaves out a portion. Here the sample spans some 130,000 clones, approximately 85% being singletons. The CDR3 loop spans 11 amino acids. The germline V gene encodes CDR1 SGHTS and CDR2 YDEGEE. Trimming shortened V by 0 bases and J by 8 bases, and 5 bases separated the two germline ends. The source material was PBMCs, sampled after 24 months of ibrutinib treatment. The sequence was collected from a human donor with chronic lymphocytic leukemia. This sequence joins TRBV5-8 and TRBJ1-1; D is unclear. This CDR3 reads CASSLDPEAFF. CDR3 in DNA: TGTGCCAGCAGCTTGGATCCCGAAGCTTTCTTT. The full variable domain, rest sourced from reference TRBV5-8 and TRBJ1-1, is EAGVTQSPTHLIKTRGQQATLRCSPISGHTSVYWYQQALGLGLQFLLWYDEGEERNRGNFPPRFSGRQFPNYSSELNVNALELEDSALYLCASSLDPEAFFGQGTRLTVV.